This T cell receptor beta chain was captured in a study of response to subunit inactivated influenza vaccine. Notes on the study in general: It was the authors' suggestion that each seasonal influenza vaccination recruits few new T cells.

TCRdb called the RT-PCR reads again in MiXCR, with one record for every CDR3 protein. The sample has about 520,000 distinct CDR3 sequences, roughly 27% seen once. As for this clonotype: The antigen remains unidentified.

The length of the CDR3 is 16 residues. Germline-derived CDR1 and CDR2 are LGHNA and YSLEER. Trimming pared 0 bases from V and 4 bases from J, leaving 13 bases between. The chain uses TRBV4-3 and TRBJ1-3; possibly TRBD1 for D (5 bases). This clonotype was obtained from a man between 50 and 59 years old who received an inactivated influenza vaccine. This sample comprised CD4+ T cells sorted from PBMCs, obtained 4 to 6 days after vaccination. The CDR3 bases are TGCGCCAGCAGCCAAGATTTATCAGGGTCGGGAAACACCATATATTTT. Protein: CASSQDLSGSGNTIYF.